This entry lists 14 T cell receptor beta chains sequenced from one sample in a study of cytomegalovirus exposure and HLA in healthy donors. The PCR ran on 60 Vbeta and 13 Jbeta primers. The protocol was immunoSEQ multiplex PCR, while the TCRdb copy is restricted to in-frame clones and leaves out a portion. This sample contains just over 50,000 clones. The sequencing sample was made of PBMCs. The receptors come from a woman in her sixties or seventies in good health and CMV-seropositive.

V gene TRBV5-1 combines with J gene TRBJ1-1; 9 bases map to TRBD1. Germline CDR1 SGHRS, CDR2 YFSETQ. Trimming removed 4 bases from V and 4 bases from J; junction bases left unmatched: 11. The CDR3 sequence is 16 residues long. The CDR3 nucleotides are TGCGCCAGCAGCAAAGACGCCGGGACAGGGAGCACTGAAGCTTTCTTT. Its translation: CASSKDAGTGSTEAFF.

V usage is TRBV4-1 and J usage is TRBJ2-3; TRBD2 agrees at 9 bases. Germline CDR1 and CDR2: MGHRA and YSYEKL. The V segment lost 2 bases and the J segment 6 bases; nucleotides outside the gene matches: 18. The CDR3 extends over 19 amino acids. The CDR3 protein is CASSQRHPGLALAPDTQYF. CDR3 nucleotide sequence: TGCGCCAGCAGCCAACGTCATCCGGGACTAGCCTTGGCACCCGATACGCAGTATTTT.

The chain is built from TRBV18 and TRBJ2-3, with D tentatively TRBD1 (5 bases). The germline V and J ends were trimmed by 3 bases and 4 bases, with 11 bases remaining between them. CDR1 and CDR2 (germline): KGHSH, LQKENI. The CDR3 is 14 amino acids. The CDR3 loop is CASSPQGGPDTQYF. CDR3 bases: TGTGCCAGCTCACCCCAGGGTGGCCCAGATACGCAGTATTTT.

The rearrangement uses TRBV7-2 and TRBJ2-3; perhaps TRBD2 as D (6 bases). The CDR3 contains 16 residues. Between the trimmed V and J ends, which lost 3 bases and 5 bases, there was a span of 18 bases. Germline V lookup: CDR1 SGHTA, CDR2 FQGNSA. The CDR3, as DNA: TGTGCCAGCAGCTTGAAGGGGTTACTCGGGGGAGATACGCAGTATTTT. Amino acids: CASSLKGLLGGDTQYF.

The chain carries TRBV5-4 and TRBJ2-1; maybe TRBD1 (8 bases). Per the germline V gene, CDR1 is SGHNT and CDR2 is YYREEE (reference sequence). There are 16 residues in the CDR3. V was pared by 2 bases and J by 9 bases, with 21 bases between. CDR3 in DNA: TGTGCCAGCAGCTTAGACACACCTACAGGGGGGGTTGAGCAGTTCTTC. It encodes CASSLDTPTGGVEQFF.

The CDR3 bases are TGTGCCAGCCAAAGTAATAGCTACGAGCAGTACTTC. Protein: CASQSNSYEQYF. This chain links TRBV2 with TRBJ2-7; no reliable D call. V was cut by 8 bases and J by 3 bases, with 11 bases left in between. Germline CDR1 and CDR2: SNHLY and FYNNEI. CDR3 length: 12 amino acids.

V and J are TRBV5-6 and TRBJ2-5; no clear D. CDR3 length equals 17 residues. The germline CDR1 and CDR2 sequences are SGHDT and YYEEEE. Trimming cost V 4 bases and J 4 bases, with 23 bases left between them. This CDR3 reads CASSPKARYIAGETQYF. The CDR3, as DNA: TGTGCCAGCAGCCCCAAAGCACGTTACATAGCCGGAGAGACCCAGTACTTC.

The V and J genes are TRBV9 and TRBJ2-3, with 9 nucleotides matching TRBD2. CDR3 length: 17 residues. CDR1 and CDR2 (germline): SGDLS, YYNGEE. V dropped 4 bases and J dropped 0; count of bases not matched to a gene: 9. CDR3 nucleotide sequence: TGTGCCAGCAGCTCTACTAGCGGGTCCCCTAGCACAGATACGCAGTATTTT. This sequence encodes CASSSTSGSPSTDTQYF.

The CDR3 reads CASTPGGSSYEQYF. Here the CDR3 DNA reads TGTGCCAGCACCCCGGGGGGTAGCTCCTACGAGCAGTACTTC. The V gene is TRBV11-2, the J gene TRBJ2-7; 7 bases fit TRBD2. V gave up 7 bases and J gave up 0 bases; unmatched junction bases: 6. The germline V gene has CDR1 SGHAT and CDR2 FQNNGV. There are 14 residues in the CDR3. Variable domain in full (rest from reference TRBV11-2 and TRBJ2-7): EAGVAQSPRYKIIEKRQSVAFWCNPISGHATLYWYQQILGQGPKLLIQFQNNGVVDDSQLPKDRFSAERLKGVDSTLKIQPAKLEDSAVYLCASTPGGSSYEQYFGPGTRLTVT.

The gene calls are TRBV21-1 and TRBJ2-7; no check of the table's D call, TRBD1, against the DNA was made. TRBV21-1 is recorded as a pseudogene. The CDR3 is made up of 13 amino acids. CDR3 DNA: TGTGCCAGCAGCAAAGAGGGGGAAGGCGAGCAGTACTTC. This sequence encodes CASSKEGEGEQYF.

As to this clone: The junction shows a germline mismatch at one end, possibly a read error. The rearrangement joins TRBV6-5 to TRBJ1-4; D ambiguous. The CDR3 loop spans 15 amino acids. The germline CDR1 and CDR2 sequences are MNHEY and SVGAGI. CDR3 DNA sequence: TGTGCCAGCAGTTACTCGGGTTCAACTAATGAAGAACTGTTTTTT. It translates to CASSYSGSTNEELFF.

The chain recombines TRBV2 with TRBJ2-7; TRBD2 aligns across 9 bases. The CDR3 is made up of 16 amino acids. From germline, CDR1 is SNHLY and CDR2 FYNNEI. The V and J ends lost 4 bases and 0 bases, in that order; junction bases with no gene match: 7. The CDR3 sequence is CASSVTVAGASYEQYF. The CDR3 coding sequence is TGTGCCAGCAGTGTTACCGTAGCGGGGGCCTCCTACGAGCAGTACTTC. The entire variable domain, with the rest obtained from reference TRBV2 and TRBJ2-7, is as follows: EPEVTQTPSHQVTQMGQEVILRCVPISNHLYFYWYRQILGQKVEFLVSFYNNEISEKSEIFDDQFSVERPDGSNFTLKIRSTKLEDSAMYFCASSVTVAGASYEQYFGPGTRLTVT.

The rearrangement links TRBV7-9 to TRBJ2-3; the D is unclear. Germline V gene data show CDR1 as SEHNR and CDR2 as FQNEAQ (reference sequence). V lost 4 bases and J lost 6, with 20 bases in between. The CDR3 is 16 residues long. CDR3 nucleotides: TGTGCCAGCAGCTCCGGGTACTCCGGAACGGCGGATACGCAGTATTTT. Its translation is CASSSGYSGTADTQYF.

V usage is TRBV4-1 and J usage is TRBJ2-1; TRBD1 aligns across 9 bases. J lost 0 bases, V lost 4 bases, and 7 bases had no gene match. This CDR3 has 17 residues. Looked up from germline, CDR1 is MGHRA and CDR2 is YSYEKL. Here the CDR3 reads CASSPTIQGASYNEQFF. CDR3 sequence (DNA): TGCGCCAGCAGCCCGACGATACAGGGGGCCTCCTACAATGAGCAGTTCTTC.